The 24 T cell receptor beta chains below all came from one sample that was sequenced in a study of T-cell memory formation after mild COVID-19. TCRdb recomputed calls from the 5' RACE reads with MiXCR, one row per CDR3 protein. The sample shows hundreds of thousands of distinct CDR3 sequences, about a fifth of them seen only once. Material: PBMCs or a T cell subset sorted from them (not recorded which). Receptor source: an adult woman who had mild COVID-19 (a few samples of this study predate the infection). Cell type and time point are not known.

This clonotype has just a few counts. The rearrangement joins TRBV12-3 or TRBV12-4 to TRBJ1-2; D unresolved. V shed 5 bases and J shed 9 bases, with 19 bases lying between them. The length of the CDR3 is 14 residues. The CDR3 loop reads CASSTAAPMSSYTF. The DNA for the CDR3 is TGTGCCAGCAGTACGGCGGCTCCTATGAGCAGCTACACCTTC.

This rearrangement joins TRBV5-1 to TRBJ2-3; 8 nucleotides match TRBD1. J was trimmed by 5 bases and V by 4 bases; bases with no gene match: 9. Germline V gene sequence: CDR1 SGHRS, CDR2 YFSETQ. The CDR3 is 15 residues long. CDR3 bases: TGCGCCAGCAGCGGTACCGGGACAGGTGGAGATACGCAGTATTTT. This sequence encodes CASSGTGTGGDTQYF.

There are a few counts of this clonotype. This sequence joins TRBV9 and TRBJ2-5; possible D gene TRBD1, 5 bases. Germline values: CDR1 SGDLS, CDR2 YYNGEE. The ends were cut back, 0 bases at V and 3 bases at J, with 12 bases in the middle. CDR3 length: 15 residues. Here the CDR3 reads CASSVAPGMEETQYF. In DNA, the CDR3 is TGTGCCAGCAGCGTAGCCCCAGGGATGGAAGAGACCCAGTACTTC. The full variable domain, completed using reference TRBV9 and TRBJ2-5, is DSGVTQTPKHLITATGQRVTLRCSPRSGDLSVYWYQQSLDQGLQFLIQYYNGEERAKGNILERFSAQQFPDLHSELNLSSLELGDSALYFCASSVAPGMEETQYFGPGTRLLVL.

This clonotype was detected many times. The rearrangement uses TRBV11-2 and TRBJ2-1; D gene unclear. Trimming took off 0 bases at V and 8 bases at J, with 14 bases between the two ends. This CDR3 is 15 amino acids long. Per germline, CDR1 SGHAT and CDR2 FQNNGV. CDR3 coding DNA: TGTGCCAGCAGCTTAGATCCGGTATCTTGGGATGAGCAGTTCTTC. This codes for CASSLDPVSWDEQFF.

This sequence joins TRBV7-9 and TRBJ1-1; TRBD1 aligns across 7 bases. Germline V lookup: CDR1 SEHNR, CDR2 FQNEAQ (reference sequence). This CDR3 is 15 amino acids long. The V segment lost 5 bases and the J segment 0 bases; nucleotides outside the gene matches: 6. The CDR3 sequence is CASSPQGGVNTEAFF. The DNA for the CDR3 is TGTGCCAGCAGCCCCCAGGGGGGAGTGAACACTGAAGCTTTCTTT.

This chain connects TRBV11-2 to TRBJ2-1, with 10 bases lining up with TRBD1. Looked up from germline, CDR1 is SGHAT and CDR2 is FQNNGV. V lost 2 bases, J lost 9 bases, and 16 bases stayed unmatched. CDR3 length: 18 amino acids. The CDR3 nucleotides read TGTGCCAGCAGCTTATCGTCACCGGGACAGGGGTGGTTAGGTGAGCAGTTCTTC. Protein: CASSLSSPGQGWLGEQFF.

This clonotype was picked up many times. A read error may account for a junction end that differs from germline. The CDR3 coding sequence is TGTGCCAGCAGCTTAGTTAGCAATCAGCCCCAGCATTTT. Its translation: CASSLVSNQPQHF. The rearrangement uses TRBV5-1 and TRBJ1-5, with D hard to call. The germline V gene encodes CDR1 SGHRS and CDR2 YFSETQ. This CDR3 contains 13 residues.

This clonotype came up a few times. The rearrangement joins TRBV19 to TRBJ1-5, with D unclear. The germline V gene encodes CDR1 LNHDA and CDR2 SQIVND (reference sequence). CDR3 length equals 14 residues. Trimming removed 2 bases from V and 4 bases from J, with 9 bases in between. CDR3 loop: CASSIRAGNQPQHF. CDR3 nucleotide sequence: TGTGCCAGTAGTATAAGGGCAGGAAATCAGCCCCAGCATTTT.

This clonotype showed up just a few times. The rearrangement links TRBV6-1 to TRBJ2-5; TRBD2 matches at 9 bases. This CDR3 contains 15 residues. J was trimmed by 3 bases and V by 5 bases; bases with no gene match: 7. CDR1 and CDR2 (germline): MNHNS, SASEGT. The CDR3 nucleotides are TGTGCCAGCAGTCTTGCCTCTAGCGGGGAAGAGACCCAGTACTTC. It is translated as CASSLASSGEETQYF.

The chain is built from TRBV7-2 and TRBJ2-7; 11 nucleotides agree with TRBD1. Germline V gene data show CDR1 as SGHTA and CDR2 as FQGNSA. This CDR3 contains 15 residues. V shed 4 bases, J shed 6 bases, and the junction held 8 bases outside the gene matches. As DNA, the CDR3 is TGTGCCAGCAGCTACCGGACAGGGGGCCGTTCCGAGCAGTACTTC. The encoded protein is CASSYRTGGRSEQYF.

This chain uses TRBV7-9 with TRBJ2-5; 10 bases match TRBD1. From germline, CDR1 is SEHNR and CDR2 FQNEAQ (reference sequence). V was clipped by 5 bases and J by 4 bases; unmatched bases: 10. There are 16 residues in the CDR3. The CDR3 nucleotides read TGTGCCAGCAGCCTATGGACAGGGGGAGGCATAGAGACCCAGTACTTC. Its translation is CASSLWTGGGIETQYF.

The rearrangement uses TRBV20-1 and TRBJ2-5, with D perhaps TRBD1 (7 bases). The CDR3 length is 13 residues. V shed 6 bases and J shed 2 bases, with 13 bases lying between them. Germline CDR1 reads DFQATT; CDR2 reads SNEGSKA (reference sequence). The CDR3 nucleotides are TGCAGTGCCCCAGGGGGGTGGCAAGAGACCCAGTACTTC. Its translation is CSAPGGWQETQYF.

This clonotype was seen more than once but under ten times. The chain has TRBV12-3 or TRBV12-4 and TRBJ2-2, with D perhaps matching TRBD1 (6 bases). Trimming stripped 3 bases from V and 4 bases from J, with 9 bases between. The CDR3 covers 14 residues. The CDR3, as DNA: TGTGCCAGCAGTTTCAGGGGTTTCACCGGGGAGCTGTTTTTT. This sequence encodes CASSFRGFTGELFF.

The chain joins TRBV20-1 to TRBJ2-5; 7 nucleotides agree with TRBD2. There are 16 residues in the CDR3. Germline loops: CDR1 DFQATT, CDR2 SNEGSKA (reference sequence). Trimming cost V 2 bases and J 1 base; bases outside gene matches: 10. DNA for the CDR3: TGCAGTGCTAGACCTCGTGGGGGGAGGGCCCAAGAGACCCAGTACTTC. Translating it yields CSARPRGGRAQETQYF.

The genes are TRBV20-1 and TRBJ1-2, with D uncertain. CDR1 and CDR2 (germline): DFQATT, SNEGSKA (reference sequence). The CDR3 totals 14 residues. V gave up 5 bases and J gave up 11 bases, with 24 bases separating them. CDR3 bases: TGCAGTGCTGATCAGGTCCCTGGTGCCTTAGTTTACACCTTC. Protein: CSADQVPGALVYTF.

This clonotype was found many times. The V gene is TRBV5-1, the J gene TRBJ2-3; D unclear. Trimming shortened V by 0 bases and J by 1 base, and 12 bases separated the two germline ends. The CDR3 has 16 amino acids. The germline gives CDR1 SGHRS, CDR2 YFSETQ. The CDR3 region has the DNA TGCGCCAGCAGCTTGGGATCGTCTGAGGGCACAGATACGCAGTATTTT. Its translation: CASSLGSSEGTDTQYF.

V usage is TRBV28 and J usage is TRBJ1-5; D is uncertain. This CDR3 is 18 amino acids long. CDR1 and CDR2 (germline): MDHEN, SYDVKM. V was cut by 6 bases and J by 0 bases, with 21 bases left in between. CDR3: CASSTPTGKRYSNQPQHF. Here the CDR3 DNA reads TGTGCCAGCAGCACTCCAACCGGGAAGAGGTATAGCAATCAGCCCCAGCATTTT.

The chain combines TRBV3-1 with TRBJ1-1, with D uncertain. Trimming shortened V by 2 bases and J by 1 base, and 8 bases separated the two germline ends. Germline V CDR1 and CDR2: LGHDT, YNNKEL (reference sequence). The CDR3 runs to 14 residues. CDR3 coding DNA: TGTGCCAGCAGCCAACATAACAAGAACACTGAAGCTTTCTTT. Its protein is CASSQHNKNTEAFF.

This clonotype has more than one count but fewer than ten. The chain employs TRBV13 and TRBJ2-1; TRBD2 agrees at 8 bases. This CDR3 is built from 14 residues. Germline V gene lookup returns CDR1 PRHDT and CDR2 FYEKMQ (reference sequence). Germline trimming cut 5 bases from V and 9 bases from J; bases unmatched to any gene: 9. CDR3 sequence (DNA): TGTGCCAGCAGCCGGGAGGGGCCCGCAGGTGAGCAGTTCTTC. It translates to CASSREGPAGEQFF.

CDR3 amino acids: CASSLGLAGDSYNEQFF. CDR3 DNA sequence: TGTGCCAGCAGCTTAGGACTAGCGGGAGATAGTTACAATGAGCAGTTCTTC. The chain uses TRBV7-8 and TRBJ2-1, with 12 bases identical to TRBD2. The CDR3 is 17 amino acids. Germline CDR1 and CDR2: SGHVS and FQNEAQ. The trim removed 1 base at V and 4 bases at J, leaving 5 bases unmatched.

This rearrangement joins TRBV2 to TRBJ1-4; perhaps TRBD1 as D (5 bases). Germline V lookup: CDR1 SNHLY, CDR2 FYNNEI. The CDR3 sequence is 15 residues long. Trimming took off 1 base at V and 7 bases at J, with 13 bases between the two ends. The CDR3 region has the DNA TGTGCCAGCAGTGAAGGGCAGGGTAGGAGTGAAAAACTGTTTTTT. Translating gives CASSEGQGRSEKLFF.

This clonotype was observed a few times. The V gene is TRBV19, the J gene TRBJ2-3; TRBD2 is a possible D gene (6 bases). The CDR3 consists of 15 residues. Trimming stripped 3 bases from V and 3 bases from J, with 13 bases between. CDR1 LNHDA and CDR2 SQIVND come from the germline V gene (reference sequence). CDR3 DNA: TGTGCCAGTAGTATCCGGGGGAGAGGGACAGATACGCAGTATTTT. This codes for CASSIRGRGTDTQYF.

The CDR3 nucleotides read TGTGCCAGCAGCGTGAAGGGGGCTGTATCAGATACGCAGTATTTT. It encodes CASSVKGAVSDTQYF. The genes are TRBV9 and TRBJ2-3; TRBD1 matches 7 bases. The CDR3 contains 15 residues. Germline V gives CDR1 SGDLS, CDR2 YYNGEE. V lost 2 bases, J lost 4 bases, and 7 bases stayed unmatched.

This clonotype was picked up a small number of times. This chain uses TRBV7-8 with TRBJ2-7; 8 positions agree with TRBD1. The J segment lost 7 bases and the V segment lost 5 bases, leaving 13 bases of the junction unmatched. From germline, CDR1 is SGHVS and CDR2 FQNEAQ. CDR3 length: 15 amino acids. CDR3 in amino acids: CASSPLGQARGEQYF. The CDR3 DNA reads TGTGCCAGCAGCCCGCTGGGACAGGCCCGAGGGGAGCAGTACTTC. The full variable domain, rest sourced from reference TRBV7-8 and TRBJ2-7, is GAGVSQSPRYKVAKRGQDVALRCDPISGHVSLFWYQQALGQGPEFLTYFQNEAQLDKSGLPSDRFFAERPEGSVSTLKIQRTQQEDSAVYLCASSPLGQARGEQYFGPGTRLTVT.